A selection of T cell receptor beta chains follows, all from one sample in a study of post-analysis software for immune sequencing data. Using its own MiXCR run on the PCR reads, TCRdb lists one record per CDR3 protein. The data show hundreds of thousands of distinct CDR3 sequences, approximately 60% seen once. Sequenced sample: blood. The receptors were sampled from a girl aged 2-10 years with multiple sclerosis. CDR3s include the opening cysteine and the closing phenylalanine or tryptophan. D genes are given only for firm matches. Only part of the rows carry a size: once, few, many, or a class if the clone is expanded.

CASSTRGGLYEQYF	TGTGCCAGCAGCACTCGGGGGGGGCTCTACGAGCAGTACTTC	TRBV7-9	TRBJ2-7	-	TRBD2
CSAKGALAPITDTQYF	TGCAGTGCTAAGGGGGCACTAGCCCCAATCACAGATACGCAGTATTTT	TRBV20-1	TRBJ2-3	few	-
CSAQDRGEVGYTF	TGCAGTGCTCAGGACAGGGGGGAAGTCGGCTACACCTTC	TRBV20-1	TRBJ1-2	once	TRBD1
CASTPSSRGRVEQFF	TGTGCCAGCACCCCCTCCTCCAGGGGGCGGGTTGAGCAGTTCTTC	TRBV28	TRBJ2-1	-	TRBD1
CASSVWPTDEQFF	TGTGCCAGCAGTGTGTGGCCTACGGATGAGCAGTTCTTC	TRBV25-1	TRBJ2-1	few	-
CASSPEGSYEQYF	TGTGCCAGCTCCCCGGAGGGCTCCTACGAGCAGTACTTC	TRBV18	TRBJ2-7	once	-
CSAYSPAGPYYSNQPQHF	TGCAGTGCTTATAGTCCGGCAGGGCCCTATTATAGCAATCAGCCCCAGCATTTT	TRBV20-1	TRBJ1-5	-	-
CASSLLFRDDNSNEQFF	TGTGCCAGCAGCCTTCTGTTCCGGGACGATAACTCCAATGAGCAGTTCTTC	TRBV4-2	TRBJ2-1	-	-
CASSPRTKNMEQFF	TGTGCCAGCAGCCCTAGGACCAAAAATATGGAGCAGTTCTTC	TRBV11-2	TRBJ2-1	-	-
CSVERGDGETQYF	TGCAGCGTTGAGAGGGGGGATGGAGAGACCCAGTACTTC	TRBV29-1	TRBJ2-5	-	-
CASSRGAGPLEQYF	TGTGCCAGCAGCCGTGGGGCGGGTCCCCTCGAGCAGTACTTC	TRBV13	TRBJ2-7	-	-
CASSEIRGRRETQYF	TGTGCCAGCAGTGAAATCCGCGGGAGAAGAGAGACCCAGTACTTC	TRBV6-1	TRBJ2-5	-	TRBD2
CSARNQGDTQYF	TGCAGTGCTAGAAACCAGGGGGATACGCAGTATTTT	TRBV20-1	TRBJ2-3	-	-
CASSHPASFQETQYF	TGTGCCAGCAGTCATCCCGCCTCGTTCCAAGAGACCCAGTACTTC	TRBV6-5	TRBJ2-5	-	-
CASSFDGDYTDTQYF	TGTGCCAGCAGCTTCGATGGGGATTACACAGATACGCAGTATTTT	TRBV7-2	TRBJ2-3	once	-
CSARRRLAGHTDTQYF	TGCAGTGCTAGGCGGAGACTAGCGGGACACACAGATACGCAGTATTTT	TRBV20-1	TRBJ2-3	-	TRBD2
CASSSDASSYNEQFF	TGTGCCAGCAGCTCCGACGCAAGCTCCTACAATGAGCAGTTCTTC	TRBV3-1	TRBJ2-1	-	-
CASSPGTGNTQPQHF	TGTGCCAGCAGCCCCGGGACAGGGAATACTCAGCCCCAGCATTTT	TRBV6-2/TRBV6-3	TRBJ1-5	-	TRBD1
CSAASGRAPYSYEQYF	TGCAGTGCAGCGAGCGGGAGGGCCCCCTACTCCTACGAGCAGTACTTC	TRBV20-1	TRBJ2-7	-	TRBD2
CASSDEQGWDSYEQYF	TGTGCCAGCAGCGACGAACAGGGATGGGACTCCTACGAGCAGTACTTC	TRBV7-9	TRBJ2-7	once	-
CASSFGGTSNQPQHF	TGTGCCAGCAGTTTCGGCGGGACTAGCAATCAGCCCCAGCATTTT	TRBV12-3/TRBV12-4	TRBJ1-5	-	-
CASSTRDRGPLEQYF	TGTGCCAGCAGCACCCGGGACAGGGGGCCACTAGAGCAGTACTTC	TRBV7-9	TRBJ2-5	-	TRBD1
CSAAGGVVEGYTF	TGCAGTGCTGCTGGGGGGGTGGTTGAAGGCTACACCTTC	TRBV20-1	TRBJ1-2	-	-
CASSLDAGLPYNEQFF	TGCGCCAGCAGCCTGGATGCGGGACTTCCCTACAATGAGCAGTTCTTC	TRBV5-1	TRBJ2-1	-	-
CASSFPRDGATDTQYF	TGCGCCAGCAGCTTCCCCCGGGACGGGGCCACAGATACGCAGTATTTT	TRBV5-1	TRBJ2-3	-	-
CASSPKREPYSGANVLTF	TGTGCCAGCAGCCCCAAGCGGGAACCCTACTCTGGGGCCAACGTCCTGACTTTC	TRBV9	TRBJ2-6	-	TRBD2
CGVEEGQGTDTQYF	TGCGGCGTTGAAGAGGGGCAGGGGACAGATACGCAGTATTTT	TRBV29-1	TRBJ2-3	-	-
CSANPRGHISSYGYTF	TGCAGTGCTAACCCACGGGGGCACATTTCTTCCTATGGCTACACCTTC	TRBV20-1	TRBJ1-2	-	-
CASGRAGPNEQFF	TGTGCCAGCGGGAGGGCCGGTCCTAATGAGCAGTTCTTC	TRBV12-3/TRBV12-4	TRBJ2-1	few	TRBD2
CASSGRQGPNEQFF	TGTGCCAGCAGCGGACGACAGGGACCCAATGAGCAGTTCTTC	TRBV2	TRBJ2-1	-	TRBD1
CASSFRGVSRDEQFF	TGCGCCAGCAGCTTTAGGGGGGTAAGCAGAGATGAGCAGTTCTTC	TRBV5-1	TRBJ2-1	-	-
CSARLAGSNYGYTF	TGCAGTGCTAGATTGGCGGGCTCCAACTATGGCTACACCTTC	TRBV20-1	TRBJ1-2	-	-
CASSFSLGASGNTGELFF	TGCGCCAGCAGCTTCTCTCTGGGGGCTAGCGGTAACACCGGGGAGCTGTTTTTT	TRBV4-3	TRBJ2-2	-	-
CASSGTSGSSTDTQYF	TGTGCCAGCAGCGGGACTAGCGGGTCTAGCACAGATACGCAGTATTTT	TRBV7-9	TRBJ2-3	-	TRBD2
CASSRDSTDEQFF	TGCGCCAGCAGCCGGGACAGTACGGATGAGCAGTTCTTC	TRBV10-1	TRBJ2-1	-	TRBD1
CASSQHEIYEQYF	TGTGCCAGCAGCCAGCACGAGATCTACGAGCAGTACTTC	TRBV7-9	TRBJ2-7	-	-
CASSEAAGERWYGYTF	TGTGCCAGCAGTGAAGCGGCGGGGGAAAGGTGGTACGGCTACACCTTC	TRBV6-1	TRBJ1-2	-	-
CASSTGTSGGYNEQFF	TGTGCCAGCAGTACCGGGACTAGCGGAGGATACAATGAGCAGTTCTTC	TRBV6-2/TRBV6-3	TRBJ2-1	-	TRBD2
CASSVPSGVYNEQFF	TGCGCCAGCAGCGTGCCGAGCGGGGTCTACAATGAGCAGTTCTTC	TRBV4-1	TRBJ2-1	-	TRBD2
CASNAWGATDTQYF	TGTGCCAGTAATGCCTGGGGGGCAACAGATACGCAGTATTTT	TRBV6-1	TRBJ2-3	-	-
CASSEQVGNQPQHF	TGTGCCAGCAGCGAACAGGTGGGCAATCAGCCCCAGCATTTT	TRBV7-6	TRBJ1-5	few	-
CSVKRDRGGAGTQYF	TGCAGCGTTAAAAGGGACAGGGGAGGCGCAGGTACGCAGTATTTT	TRBV29-1	TRBJ2-3	-	TRBD1
CASSYYLDRGERETQYF	TGTGCCAGCAGTTACTATTTGGACAGGGGGGAGAGAGAGACTCAGTACTTC	TRBV6-6	TRBJ2-5	-	TRBD1
CASSLANRAAEAFF	TGCGCCAGCAGCTTGGCCAACAGGGCAGCTGAAGCTTTCTTT	TRBV5-1	TRBJ1-1	-	-
CASSFSLVSETQYF	TGTGCCAGCAGTTTTTCACTAGTTTCCGAGACCCAGTACTTC	TRBV27	TRBJ2-5	-	-
CASSALTGIPYNEQFF	TGTGCCAGCAGTGCCTTGACAGGGATACCCTACAATGAGCAGTTCTTC	TRBV27	TRBJ2-1	-	TRBD1
CSARPTTGQGYEQFF	TGCAGTGCTAGACCGACGACGGGACAGGGTTACGAGCAGTTCTTC	TRBV20-1	TRBJ2-1	few	TRBD1
CASSLEGDSGYTF	TGTGCCAGCAGCTTAGAAGGAGACTCCGGCTACACCTTC	TRBV11-3	TRBJ1-2	once	-
CASSALQGNTGELFF	TGTGCCAGCAGCGCCCTACAGGGGAACACCGGGGAGCTGTTTTTT	TRBV7-2	TRBJ2-2	-	-
CASSQALADNEQFF	TGCGCCAGCAGCCAAGCCCTAGCGGACAATGAGCAGTTCTTC	TRBV4-1	TRBJ2-1	few	TRBD2